This record looks at one T cell receptor (beta chain) sequence and its context. The data stem from a study of metastatic and nonmetastatic thyroid tumors. Per the original methods: A classifier for distant metastasis in papillary thyroid cancer was constructed using CDR3 differences observed across clinicopathological groups. Using MiXCR, TCRdb re-called clones from the PCR reads. What appears here as the V and J calls and clone size reflects TCRdb's work, not the paper's. The sample shows about 27,000 clones, over 12% of them seen only once. Germline V CDR1 and CDR2: ENHRY, SYGVKD. This CDR3 contains 13 residues. V gave up 2 bases and J gave up 2 bases, with 7 bases separating them. Each patient went into thyroid surgery without having received any treatment.

The chain has TRBV10-3 and TRBJ2-7, with unresolved D. Specimen: blood. The TCR sequence derives from a male donor with papillary thyroid cancer or a benign thyroid nodule (not recorded which). Some clones in this sample may be carry-over from other donors' samples. For the CDR3, the DNA is TGTGCCATCAGTGAGGGCTACCCCTACGAGCAGTACTTC. Residues: CAISEGYPYEQYF.